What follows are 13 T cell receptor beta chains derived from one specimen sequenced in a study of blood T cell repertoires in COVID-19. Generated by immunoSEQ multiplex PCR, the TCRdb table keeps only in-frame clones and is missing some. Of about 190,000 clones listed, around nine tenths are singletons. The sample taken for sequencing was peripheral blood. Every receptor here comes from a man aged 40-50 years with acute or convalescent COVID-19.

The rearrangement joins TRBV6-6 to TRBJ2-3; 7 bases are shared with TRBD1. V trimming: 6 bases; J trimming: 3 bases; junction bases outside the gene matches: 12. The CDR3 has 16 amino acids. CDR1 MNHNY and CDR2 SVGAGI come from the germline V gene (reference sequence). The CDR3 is CASRNPEGAITDTQYF. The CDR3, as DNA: TGTGCCAGCAGGAACCCCGAGGGGGCGATAACAGATACGCAGTATTTT.

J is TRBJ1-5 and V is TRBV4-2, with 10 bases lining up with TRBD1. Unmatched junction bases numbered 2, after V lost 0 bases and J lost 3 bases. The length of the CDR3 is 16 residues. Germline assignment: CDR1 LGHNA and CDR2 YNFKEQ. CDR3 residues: CASSQEGTGVNQPQHF. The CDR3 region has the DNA TGTGCCAGCAGCCAAGAGGGGACAGGGGTCAATCAGCCCCAGCATTTT.

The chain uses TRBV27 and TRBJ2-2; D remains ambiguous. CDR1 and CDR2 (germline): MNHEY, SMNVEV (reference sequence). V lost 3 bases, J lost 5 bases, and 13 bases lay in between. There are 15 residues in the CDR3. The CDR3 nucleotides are TGTGCCAGCAGTTTTTGGGCCCTGAATACCGGGGAGCTGTTTTTT. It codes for CASSFWALNTGELFF.

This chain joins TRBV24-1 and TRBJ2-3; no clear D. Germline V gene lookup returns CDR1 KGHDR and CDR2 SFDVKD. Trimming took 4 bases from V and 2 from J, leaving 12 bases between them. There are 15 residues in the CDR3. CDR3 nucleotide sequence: TGTGCCACCAGTGACCGCAGTCGCTCCACAGATACGCAGTATTTT. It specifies CATSDRSRSTDTQYF.

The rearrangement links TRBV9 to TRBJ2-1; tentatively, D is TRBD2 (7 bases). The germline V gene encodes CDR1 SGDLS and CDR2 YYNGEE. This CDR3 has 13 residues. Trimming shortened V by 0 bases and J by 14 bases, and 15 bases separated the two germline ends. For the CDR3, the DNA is TGTGCCAGCAGCGTAGAGTTTGAGGGGGGGAAGTTCTTC. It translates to CASSVEFEGGKFF.

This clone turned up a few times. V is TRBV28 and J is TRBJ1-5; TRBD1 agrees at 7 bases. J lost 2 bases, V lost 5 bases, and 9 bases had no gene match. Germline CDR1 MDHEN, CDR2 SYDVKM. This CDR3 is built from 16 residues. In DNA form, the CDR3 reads TGTGCCAGCAGTCTCTACAGGGGATTTCGCAATCAGCCCCAGCATTTT. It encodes CASSLYRGFRNQPQHF.

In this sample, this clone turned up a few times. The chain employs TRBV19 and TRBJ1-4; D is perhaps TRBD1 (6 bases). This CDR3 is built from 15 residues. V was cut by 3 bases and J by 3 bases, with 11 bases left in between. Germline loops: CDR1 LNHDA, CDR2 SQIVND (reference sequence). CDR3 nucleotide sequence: TGTGCCAGTAGTATCGGCAGGGGATCTAATGAAAAACTGTTTTTT. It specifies CASSIGRGSNEKLFF.

DNA for the CDR3: TGTGCCAGCAGCTTGTCCAGGGGTCTCTACAATGAGCAGTTCTTC. Its protein product is CASSLSRGLYNEQFF. The chain combines TRBV7-2 with TRBJ2-1; D perhaps matches TRBD1 (6 bases). V was shortened by 3 bases and J by 3 bases, with 12 bases between the two germline ends. From germline, CDR1 is SGHTA and CDR2 FQGNSA. This CDR3 comprises 15 residues.

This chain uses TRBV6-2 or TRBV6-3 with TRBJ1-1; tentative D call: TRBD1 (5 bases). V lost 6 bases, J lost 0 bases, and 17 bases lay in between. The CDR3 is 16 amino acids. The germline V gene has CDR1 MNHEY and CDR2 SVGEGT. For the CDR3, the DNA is TGTGCCAGCAGCCGAAGACTCAGGGAGGTGAACACTGAAGCTTTCTTT. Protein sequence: CASSRRLREVNTEAFF.

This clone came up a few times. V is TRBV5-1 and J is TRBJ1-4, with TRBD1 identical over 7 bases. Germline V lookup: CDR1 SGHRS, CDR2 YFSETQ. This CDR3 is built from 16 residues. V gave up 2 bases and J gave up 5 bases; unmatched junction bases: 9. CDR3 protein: CASSFLIQGKNEKLFF. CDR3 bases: TGCGCCAGCAGCTTCCTTATACAGGGGAAAAATGAAAAACTGTTTTTT.

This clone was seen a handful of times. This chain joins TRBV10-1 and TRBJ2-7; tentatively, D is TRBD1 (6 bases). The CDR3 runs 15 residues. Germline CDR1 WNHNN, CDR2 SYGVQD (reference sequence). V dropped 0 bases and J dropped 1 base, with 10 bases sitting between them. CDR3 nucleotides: TGCGCCAGCAGTGAGTCGTTGGGGGCATCCTACGAGCAGTACTTC. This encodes CASSESLGASYEQYF.

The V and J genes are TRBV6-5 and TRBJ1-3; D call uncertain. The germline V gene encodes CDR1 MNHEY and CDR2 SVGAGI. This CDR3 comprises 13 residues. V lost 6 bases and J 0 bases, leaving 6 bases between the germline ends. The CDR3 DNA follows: TGTGCCAGCAGAGCCCACTCTGGAAACACCATATATTTT. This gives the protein CASRAHSGNTIYF.

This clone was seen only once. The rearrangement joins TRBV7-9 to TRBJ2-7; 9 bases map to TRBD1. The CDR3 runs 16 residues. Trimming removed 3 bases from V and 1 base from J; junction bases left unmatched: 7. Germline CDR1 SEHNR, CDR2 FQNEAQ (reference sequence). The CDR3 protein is CASSFYVGTGSYEQYF. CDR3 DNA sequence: TGTGCCAGCAGCTTTTATGTAGGGACAGGGTCCTACGAGCAGTACTTC.